Shown below are 4 T cell receptor beta chains from a single sample sequenced in a study of a mutant IDH1 vaccine in newly diagnosed glioma. Time point reported: week 11, during vaccination. In every dose of vaccine, 300 ug of mutant IDH1 20-mer peptide was given alongside topical imiquimod. The method was immunoSEQ multiplex PCR; TCRdb's version includes in-frame clones alone and lacks a portion of them. The sample holds tens of thousands of clones, about 88% seen once. Which antigens these TCRs recognize remains unknown. Sequencing used PBMCs, obtained from a glioma patient whose treatment included an IDH1 peptide vaccine. The receptors were sampled from a woman aged 50 to 60 with glioma.

The rearrangement links TRBV5-4 to TRBJ1-2, with D possibly matching TRBD1 (5 bases). The CDR3 covers 15 residues. Germline lookup yields CDR1 SGHNT and CDR2 YYREEE (reference sequence). Trimming removed 3 bases from V and 3 bases from J, with 15 bases in between. Written as DNA, the CDR3 is TGTGCCAGCAGCTCGCCGTCGAGGGGCGACTATGGCTACACCTTC. This sequence encodes CASSSPSRGDYGYTF.

This clone was observed a single time. The V call is TRBV2, the J call TRBJ1-2, with 9 bases identical to TRBD1. The CDR3 consists of 14 residues. V was pared by 4 bases and J by 4 bases, with 4 bases of the junction left unmatched. Germline V gene sequence: CDR1 SNHLY, CDR2 FYNNEI. CDR3 region: CASSGGQGSYGYTF. The CDR3 DNA reads TGTGCCAGCAGTGGAGGACAGGGGAGCTATGGCTACACCTTC.

The chain has TRBV6-6 and TRBJ1-6; D may be TRBD1 (5 bases). Per the germline V gene, CDR1 is MNHNY and CDR2 is SVGAGI (reference sequence). The length of the CDR3 is 16 residues. V was pared by 0 bases and J by 10 bases, with 16 bases between. The CDR3 loop is CASSYSMAGADSPLHF. The CDR3 region has the DNA TGTGCCAGCAGTTACTCGATGGCCGGGGCTGACTCACCCCTCCACTTT.

CDR3 protein: CASSQGTGTEAFF. Here the CDR3 DNA reads TGCGCCAGCAGCCAGGGGACGGGGACTGAAGCTTTCTTT. The chain uses TRBV5-1 and TRBJ1-1; tentatively, D is TRBD1 (6 bases). Per the germline V gene, CDR1 is SGHRS and CDR2 is YFSETQ. This CDR3 region has 13 residues. Trimming cost V 4 bases and J 5 bases, with 12 bases left between them.